The entry below describes one T cell receptor (beta chain). What it binds is not known. Trimming removed 3 bases from V and 3 bases from J, with 9 bases in between. The germline gives CDR1 MDHEN, CDR2 SYDVKM. The CDR3 is made up of 14 amino acids. The data were taken from a study of T cell responses to AZD1222 COVID-19 vaccine. Assay: immunoSEQ multiplex PCR; the TCRdb copy retains only in-frame clones and omits some. The table includes roughly 140,000 clones, about 90% detected once. Study-wide results and limits: Close to half of spike-specific TCRs reportedly recognize unmutated variant regions. Researchers report vaccine-associated CD4 TCRs spanning spike, with dominance at 160-218 and 743-854. Repertoires were sampled only after the peak T cell response. Donors were largely white British and mainly female; clonal diversity was possibly underestimated.

This rearrangement joins TRBV28 to TRBJ2-1, with TRBD2 as a possible D gene (6 bases). The clonotype was recovered from an adult in good health. This sample comprised peripheral blood, obtained on day 0 of MenACWY control vaccination. The CDR3 loop reads CASSFGGVYNEQFF. CDR3 nucleotides: TGTGCCAGCAGTTTCGGCGGGGTCTACAATGAGCAGTTCTTC.